This is a list of T cell receptor beta chains from one sample in a study of T cells in Graves' hyperthyroidism and ophthalmopathy. Via MiXCR, TCRdb re-called the multiplex PCR reads, giving one row per CDR3 protein. The sample lists some 510,000 distinct CDR3 sequences, around 20% occurring once. Input material: blood. Receptors originate from a man aged 18 to 30 with Graves' hyperthyroidism. Both conserved end residues are part of each CDR3. A D gene is named only where the DNA matches it firmly. Rows give clone size only sometimes, using once, few, many, or a class for an expanded clone.

j_call	clone_size	d_call	v_call	cdr3_aa	cdr3_nt
TRBJ1-5	many	NA	TRBV19	CASKGLINQPQHF	TGTGCCAGTAAGGGGCTGATCAATCAGCCCCAGCATTTT
TRBJ1-2	NA	NA	TRBV4-1	CASSQSLGVRRGYTF	TGCGCCAGCAGCCAAAGCCTCGGGGTCCGAAGGGGCTACACCTTC
TRBJ2-2	many	TRBD2	TRBV12-3/TRBV12-4	CASSLGPSGGANTGELFF	TGTGCCAGCAGTTTAGGCCCTAGCGGGGGGGCGAACACCGGGGAGCTGTTTTTT
TRBJ2-7	many	NA	TRBV13	CASSRVGLDISYEQYF	TGTGCCAGCAGCCGGGTGGGCTTAGACATCTCCTACGAGCAGTACTTC
TRBJ1-2	few	NA	TRBV7-9	CASSLGIRPQDGYTF	TGTGCCAGCAGCTTAGGAATCCGACCCCAAGATGGCTACACCTTC
TRBJ1-3	few	NA	TRBV11-2	CASSPLAMPSGNTIYF	TGTGCCAGCAGCCCCCTGGCCATGCCCTCTGGAAACACCATATATTTT
TRBJ1-2	many	NA	TRBV28	CASSFHTTNYGYTF	TGTGCCAGCAGTTTTCACACTACTAACTATGGCTACACCTTC
TRBJ2-7	few	NA	TRBV10-3	CAVGQSEQYF	TGTGCCGTCGGACAGAGCGAGCAGTACTTC
TRBJ2-2	few	NA	TRBV19	CASSMGTAGELFF	TGTGCCAGTAGTATGGGGACGGCCGGGGAGCTGTTTTTT
TRBJ1-1	many	TRBD1	TRBV6-1	CASKVRGLNTEAFF	TGTGCCAGCAAGGTCAGGGGGCTTAACACTGAAGCTTTCTTT
TRBJ1-1	NA	NA	TRBV2	CASREEPNTEAFF	TGTGCCAGCAGGGAAGAGCCGAACACTGAAGCTTTCTTT
TRBJ2-5	NA	NA	TRBV7-9	CASSLGTKPDQETQYF	TGTGCCAGCAGCCTGGGAACCAAACCCGATCAAGAGACCCAGTACTTC
TRBJ2-5	many	NA	TRBV6-2/TRBV6-3	CASTERGMYQETQYF	TGTGCCAGCACCGAAAGGGGGATGTACCAAGAGACCCAGTACTTC
TRBJ1-1	many	NA	TRBV20-1	CSASQGTQAFF	TGCAGTGCTAGTCAGGGCACCCAAGCTTTCTTT
TRBJ2-5	many	NA	TRBV2	CASSLTNWKGGETQYF	TGTGCCAGCAGTTTGACTAACTGGAAAGGGGGGGAGACCCAGTACTTC
TRBJ2-5	many	NA	TRBV7-9	CASSAAGNQETQYF	TGTGCCAGCAGCGCAGCGGGTAACCAAGAGACCCAGTACTTC
TRBJ2-5	many	NA	TRBV5-1	CASSKGGAGTQYF	TGCGCCAGCAGCAAGGGTGGTGCGGGGACCCAGTACTTC
TRBJ2-1	few	NA	TRBV9	CASSVGGPRNEQFF	TGTGCCAGCAGCGTAGGGGGCCCAAGGAATGAGCAGTTCTTC
TRBJ1-5	NA	NA	TRBV12-3/TRBV12-4	CASSFSGTLGQPQHF	TGTGCCAGCAGTTTTTCGGGGACTCTGGGTCAGCCCCAGCATTTT
TRBJ1-1	many	NA	TRBV6-5	CASSYSGVNTEAFF	TGTGCCAGCAGTTACTCAGGAGTGAACACTGAAGCTTTCTTT
TRBJ2-5	NA	NA	TRBV6-1	CASSEGSRRQTQYF	TGTGCCAGCAGTGAAGGTTCCCGGCGGCAGACCCAGTACTTC
TRBJ1-5	many	NA	TRBV19	CASRQWGGTSNQPQHF	TGTGCCAGTAGGCAGTGGGGGGGGACGAGCAATCAGCCCCAGCATTTT
TRBJ2-2	few	NA	TRBV29-1	CSVERTDTGELFF	TGCAGCGTTGAGAGGACAGACACCGGGGAGCTGTTTTTT
TRBJ1-1	many	NA	TRBV28	CASSSTMEANTEAFF	TGTGCCAGCAGTTCAACTATGGAGGCAAACACTGAAGCTTTCTTT
TRBJ1-5	few	TRBD1	TRBV19	CASSIMGQATSNQPQHF	TGTGCCAGTAGTATAATGGGACAGGCAACTAGCAATCAGCCCCAGCATTTT
TRBJ1-1	many	NA	TRBV5-1	CASGPGGGTEAFF	TGCGCCAGCGGACCGGGGGGTGGGACTGAAGCTTTCTTT
TRBJ2-5	many	NA	TRBV28	CASSSPSASWETQYF	TGTGCCAGCAGTTCCCCCTCGGCCTCCTGGGAGACCCAGTACTTC
TRBJ1-2	NA	TRBD1	TRBV2	CASSRQGDFGYTF	TGTGCCAGCAGTAGACAGGGGGACTTTGGCTACACCTTC
TRBJ1-1	many	NA	TRBV6-5	CASSYSGFMNTEAFF	TGTGCCAGCAGTTACTCGGGTTTCATGAACACTGAAGCTTTCTTT
TRBJ2-7	many	NA	TRBV6-1	CASRSRLSYEQYF	TGTGCCAGCAGATCCCGCCTCTCCTACGAGCAGTACTTC
TRBJ2-7	many	NA	TRBV7-8	CASSQTDRLYEQYF	TGTGCCAGCAGCCAAACCGACAGGCTCTACGAGCAGTACTTC
TRBJ1-2	many	TRBD1	TRBV20-1	CSARGAGGRYTF	TGCAGTGCTAGAGGGGCAGGGGGCCGCTACACCTTC
TRBJ2-4	many	NA	TRBV28	CASKKIRPGKNIQYF	TGTGCCAGCAAGAAAATCCGGCCGGGGAAAAACATTCAGTACTTC
TRBJ2-7	many	NA	TRBV6-1	CASSELGASLEQYF	TGTGCCAGCAGTGAATTGGGGGCCTCTCTCGAGCAGTACTTC
TRBJ2-4	NA	TRBD2	TRBV7-2	CASSSRGGVKYF	TGTGCCAGCAGCTCAAGGGGAGGGGTTAAGTACTTC
TRBJ2-3	many	NA	TRBV12-3/TRBV12-4	CASRDGLTDTQYF	TGTGCCAGCAGGGACGGTCTCACAGATACGCAGTATTTT
TRBJ2-7	many	NA	TRBV4-2	CASSQDRAGREQYF	TGTGCCAGCAGCCAAGATAGGGCCGGAAGGGAGCAGTACTTC
TRBJ1-6	NA	NA	TRBV7-2	CASTRGGTGNSPLHF	TGTGCCAGCACCCGGGGGGGCACGGGGAATTCACCCCTCCACTTT
TRBJ1-2	NA	NA	TRBV28	CASSFVNFSLYGYTF	TGTGCCAGCAGTTTCGTCAACTTCTCCCTCTATGGCTACACCTTC
TRBJ2-5	NA	TRBD1	TRBV2	CASRSPRQGRETQYF	TGTGCCAGCAGGTCCCCAAGACAGGGGAGGGAGACCCAGTACTTC
TRBJ1-2	many	NA	TRBV19	CASSIGAGYTF	TGTGCCAGTAGTATTGGGGCTGGCTACACCTTC
TRBJ1-2	many	NA	TRBV12-3/TRBV12-4	CASSPVQSYGYTF	TGTGCCAGCAGTCCCGTGCAAAGCTATGGCTACACCTTC
TRBJ1-5	few	NA	TRBV7-9	CASSLDDRQHF	TGTGCCAGCAGCTTAGATGACAGACAGCATTTT
TRBJ1-5	many	TRBD1	TRBV6-2/TRBV6-3	CASSYIRGPDVWDQPQHF	TGTGCCAGCAGTTACATCAGGGGGCCCGACGTTTGGGATCAGCCCCAGCATTTT
TRBJ2-7	many	NA	TRBV19	CASSIQDTSYEQYF	TGTGCCAGTAGTATCCAGGACACCTCCTACGAGCAGTACTTC
TRBJ2-7	many	NA	TRBV7-9	CASSQGGQSYEQYF	TGTGCCAGCAGCCAGGGGGGACAGAGCTACGAGCAGTACTTC
TRBJ1-2	many	NA	TRBV15	CATSRQRAGHNGYTF	TGTGCCACCAGCAGACAACGGGCAGGGCATAATGGCTACACCTTC
TRBJ1-1	NA	TRBD1	TRBV11-2	CASSHPTGSAFF	TGTGCCAGCAGCCATCCGACAGGGAGCGCTTTCTTT
TRBJ1-1	many	NA	TRBV19	CASSIDLTGINTEAFF	TGTGCCAGTAGTATAGACCTAACAGGGATCAACACTGAAGCTTTCTTT
TRBJ1-1	NA	TRBD1	TRBV11-2	CASSANRGRLNTEAFF	TGTGCCAGCAGCGCCAACAGGGGGAGGTTGAACACTGAAGCTTTCTTT
TRBJ2-7	few	NA	TRBV3-1	CASSQDRTGEQYF	TGTGCCAGCAGCCAAGATCGTACAGGGGAGCAGTACTTC
TRBJ1-5	many	TRBD1	TRBV28	CASSLTGEENQPQHF	TGTGCCAGCAGTTTGACAGGGGAGGAGAATCAGCCCCAGCATTTT
TRBJ1-1	NA	TRBD1	TRBV28	CASSSDRGMNTEALF	TGTGCCAGCAGTTCAGACAGGGGCATGAACACTGAAGCTCTCTTT
TRBJ1-2	few	TRBD1	TRBV18	CASSTPGGVGYTF	TGTGCCAGCTCGACCCCAGGGGGCGTCGGCTACACCTTC